What follows are 3 T cell receptor beta chains derived from one specimen sequenced in a study of T-cell memory formation after mild COVID-19. Via MiXCR, TCRdb re-called the 5' RACE reads, giving one row per CDR3 protein. The sample carries fewer than 250,000 distinct CDR3 sequences, about 16% recorded once. Source material: PBMCs or a T cell subset sorted from them (not recorded which). The receptors were sampled from an adult woman who had mild COVID-19 (a few samples of this study predate the infection). Cell type and time point are not known.

The CDR3 nucleotides read TGTGCCAGCAGTGAATATTTGAGTAGGCAGGGAATATTCACAGATACGCAGTATTTT. Translated: CASSEYLSRQGIFTDTQYF. This chain uses TRBV25-1 with TRBJ2-3; tentative D call: TRBD1 (5 bases). The V gene lost 0 bases and the J gene lost 2 bases, with 21 bases spanning the gap. Germline V lookup: CDR1 MGHDK, CDR2 SYGVNS. The CDR3 totals 19 residues.

This clonotype was seen a few times. The genes are TRBV5-1 and TRBJ2-7; no firm D call. V was trimmed by 4 bases and J by 7 bases, leaving 18 bases between them. CDR3 size: 14 residues. Per the germline V gene, CDR1 is SGHRS and CDR2 is YFSETQ. The DNA of the CDR3 is TGCGCCAGCAGCCCCGACGGTCGTCCTGGGGAGCAGTACTTC. Translation: CASSPDGRPGEQYF.

This sequence joins TRBV7-9 and TRBJ2-7; possibly TRBD2 for D (5 bases). Trimming cost V 8 bases and J 0 bases, with 11 bases left between them. The CDR3 totals 13 residues. CDR1 and CDR2 (germline): SEHNR, FQNEAQ (reference sequence). In DNA, the CDR3 is TGTGCCAGCGAGAGAGGGCACTCCTACGAGCAGTACTTC. It translates to CASERGHSYEQYF.